The entry below gives a single T cell receptor (beta chain) sequence along with its context. It lacks a known antigen. Per-base qualities were not stored, and no clone one base away is much larger. The cohort consisted of 666 healthy bone marrow donors. At the time of sampling, all cohort members were nominally healthy, though unrecorded immune exposures were likely present. The donor was CMV seropositive and was included in the group of 300 or so seropositive cohort members. Each donor provided a peripheral blood sample, and peripheral blood mononuclear cells were used for TCR beta sequencing. Genomic DNA extraction from the blood cell samples was performed with the Qiagen DNeasy Blood Extraction Kit. From a lookup of the germline V gene, CDR1 and CDR2 are SGHRS and YFSETQ. Germline trimming: 7 bases from V, 2 bases from J; junction bases outside gene matches: 16. Taken from cysteine to phenylalanine, the CDR3 has 18 residues. Only the CDR3 part of the read is kept: 54 bases, read in frame from the first base.

The library was obtained by the immunoSEQ multiplex PCR assay. For the multiplex PCR, a mixture combining 60 forward primers for TCR Vbeta segments and 13 reverse primers for TCR Jbeta segments was used. Amplification of the CDR3 region of rearranged TCR beta genes was performed with a multiplex PCR assay on genomic DNA. The amplified TCR beta libraries were sequenced on the Illumina HiSeq System as 87-base-pair reads. In the source study's methods: In a later analysis, 77 million or so unique TCR beta chains were counted across the roughly 670 repertoires, and about 9.9 million of these chains were shared by at least two donors. Raw reads were error-corrected and collapsed into unique sequences with a nearest-neighbor algorithm that merged closely related sequences to remove PCR and sequencing errors. To assign V, D and J gene segments, CDR3 sequences were aligned to IMGT reference sequences. For a sequence to be retained, at least a six-nucleotide match to both a V gene segment and a J gene segment was required. A rearrangement was called productive if the CDR3 had no stop codons and remained in frame with V and J, and every other rearrangement was called non-productive. Following IMGT convention, CDR3 was defined as the stretch from the second conserved V-encoded cysteine up to the conserved J-encoded phenylalanine. The earlier analysis of some 550 of the donors excluded any sequence lacking an unambiguous match to a single V gene segment. In an earlier analysis of 587 of the donors, a V segment was called functional when productive rearrangements were above 56.7%, and segregating when the standard deviation between donors exceeded 5%. A statistical classification framework was built for diagnosing cytomegalovirus status from the catalog of TCR beta chain sequences. V and J gene assignment, in a later analysis, came from comparing TCR nucleotide sequences with IMGT/GENE-DB human TR gene sequences. A later analysis assigned CDR3 sequences and most-parsimonious VDJ recombination scenarios with the TCRdist pipeline. In a later analysis, each TCR beta chain was defined by its CDR3 amino acid sequence together with its V-gene family, and reads lacking a unique V-gene family were excluded. In a later analysis, around 650 highly shared, low-generation-probability nucleotide sequences were removed to address suspected cross-contamination and a sequencing artifact. In a later analysis, a clonal expansion index was calculated for each public chain from normalized within-repertoire ranks of inferred template counts. In a later analysis, generation probabilities were computed using a VDJ recombination model fitted to out-of-frame rearrangements, and the results were checked against IGoR. In a later analysis, TCR-TCR, TCR-HLA and TCR-CMV co-occurrence was scored with hypergeometric tests, and a repertoire-size bias correction was applied to TCR pairs. In a later analysis, false discovery rates were estimated by permuting HLA or CMV assignments 20 times. In a later analysis, co-occurring TCRs were grouped using DBSCAN, and TCRdist sequence similarity was added for clustering within HLA-allele-positive subsets. Repertoires with fewer than 30,000 or more than 120,000 public chains were left out of co-occurrence clustering, as were five repertoires with anomalous nucleotide sharing. TCRdb obtained this table from immuneACCESS and retained in-frame rearrangements with V and J assigned. These tables miss some clones; where compared with another copy, unresolved V genes account for less than half of the shortfall, and the remainder is unexplained. V, J and clone size reflect that table, while D and trimming were determined from the DNA. For this sample the table gives roughly 150,000 clones, of which roughly 80% were detected only once. The ten largest clonotypes hold around 2.1% of the sample.

This record belongs to a study of cytomegalovirus exposure and HLA in healthy donors (dated by TCRdb to about 2017). Regarding the complete study: In an earlier analysis of approximately 640 of the donors, 250 to 300 Gb of sequence data and approximately 100 million unique TCR beta sequences from roughly 200 million T cells were reported. About 300 gigabases of sequencing data and 78 million or so unique TCR sequences were included in an early release covering roughly 600 HLA-typed donors. The genetic ancestry cluster associated with self-reported Caucasian donors included approximately 85% of the roughly 410 genotyped donors. The study aimed to test whether signatures of past pathogen exposure could be identified by cataloging public T cell receptors. The study profiled the T cell repertoires of fewer than 850 subjects by immunosequencing and related them to cytomegalovirus serostatus. A separate validation cohort of about 110 different subjects was used in addition to the roughly 620-subject first cohort. To predict cytomegalovirus infection status, the study combined high-throughput TCR immunosequencing, statistical association of individual TCRs with disease status, and machine learning. In a later analysis, previously published TCR beta repertoires from 666 donors were re-analyzed and high-resolution HLA genotyping was added so that TCR occurrence patterns could be studied. Rather than drawing on any new phenotypic data, the later analysis identified candidate immune exposures from TCR beta sequences and the way those sequences occurred across donors. To decide whether each TCR beta V gene segment behaved as functional or pseudogenic, an earlier analysis of 587 of the donors relied on high-throughput TCR beta sequencing. Donor age, sex, ethnicity and CMV serostatus were compiled alongside the repertoire data. A later genetic analysis took genome-wide SNP genotypes for 398 of the 666 donors and used that subset as a discovery cohort. Every repertoire in the discovery cohort had been generated on one and the same sequencing platform. HLA typing included class I and class II loci at four-digit resolution. The number of donors typed differed by locus, with about 629-630 for A, B, C, DRB1 and DQB1, 522 for DQA1, 600 to 610 for DPA1, and around 460 for DPB1. Roughly 5 DR-DQ haplotypes were handled as single units for association and clustering, since linkage in the cohort was strong. Among about 410 genotyped donors of the cohort, an average of around 250,000 unique TCR beta nucleotide sequences was sequenced per donor, of which 15% to 20% were non-productive.

Points the paper makes about the study in general: Immune exposure information for the cohort was limited to CMV serostatus. When HLA alleles, especially DR and DQ, strongly co-occurred, TCR associations were difficult to assign to individual alleles. Roughly uniform sequencing depth across donors was assumed in presence/absence analyses, although this assumption may not hold. A cluster of highly shared sequence variants was judged likely to be a technical artifact of the sequencing pipeline. Most TCR sequences were observed very rarely across donors, whereas some public TCRs were present in many individuals. A further reported finding was that TCR beta sequences accurately predicted the HLA-A and HLA-B alleles for most subjects in the first cohort. In an earlier analysis of roughly 500 of the donors, most TCR beta V segments appeared in productive rearrangements about 87% or about 30% of the time, broadly matching IMGT annotations. According to the authors, the approach could potentially be generalized to other disease states and immunological phenotypes. Cytomegalovirus status was reported to be diagnosed by the classifier with high specificity and sensitivity in both the original and validation cohorts. In a later genetic analysis, a missense DCLRE1C variant was associated with V-gene and J-gene trimming of TCR beta chains, and the association was replicated in an independent cohort. Because HLA typing was unavailable for some donors at each locus, only the typed subset was used in association tests. In a later analysis, TCR association rates were found to vary across HLA loci, with the most associated TCRs seen for DRB1 alleles and the fewest for HLA-C alleles. The earlier analysis of almost 600 of the donors excluded approximately 17 rarely observed V segments, including chromosome 9 orphons, because counts were too low. In vitro tests confirmed that a few of the cytomegalovirus-associated TCR beta chains recognize cytomegalovirus antigens. In a later analysis, 15,000 to 20,000 TCR beta sequences were associated with specific HLA alleles at a false discovery rate of 0.05. According to a later analysis, most CMV-associated TCR beta chains appeared to be HLA-restricted, and the HLA associations seemed to be driven largely by CMV exposure. In a later genetic analysis, fewer N-insertions in productive TCRs were reported among donors in an Asian-associated ancestry cluster than the 666-donor mean. Because the 87-base-pair reads could not distinguish some IMGT-functional V segments, including TRBV6-2 and TRBV6-3, those segments were excluded. A total of 164 TCR beta chains were listed by the study as associated with cytomegalovirus. Only TCR beta chains were sequenced in this cohort, and the absence of alpha or paired-chain data limited detectable features. Linkage disequilibrium might explain the correlated functional status among segregating V segments, but an unknown experimental factor could not be ruled out. A later analysis found that HLA-associated TCR beta chains were more clonally expanded and had lower generation probabilities than equally common non-associated chains. In a later analysis, several top co-occurrence clusters were reported to appear linked to parvovirus B19, influenza, CMV and Epstein-Barr virus.

The source of this sequence is a middle-aged man in good health and CMV-seropositive. Source material: PBMCs. This receptor chain uses TRBV5-1 and TRBJ2-3, and 10 junctional nucleotides match TRBD2. In nucleotides, the sequence is TGCGCCAGCGCCACTGCCCTTGGACTAGCGGTGGACACAGATACGCAGTATTTT. This encodes CASATALGLAVDTDTQYF.